What follows is one TCR beta chain and its context. This clonotype showed up many times. It lacks a known antigen. Base qualities are not at hand, and no much larger clone is one base apart. The sample comes from a study of T cell repertoires in cytomegalovirus infection (dated by TCRdb to the late 2010s). About the investigation overall: Donor HLA type was relevant to the analysis, because carriage of CMV infection together with the matching HLA type was indicated by public TCR beta signatures. Beyond this particular receptor, the publication reports: In the ex vivo response, HLA-C-restricted CMV-specific TCR beta clonotypes were dominant, and in two of eight donors the single most frequent clonotype came from this HLA-C-restricted group. In both this cohort and an independent roughly 350-donor cohort, the cumulative frequency of public TCR beta family members distinguished carriers of CMV infection plus the relevant HLA type.

Sequencing took place on an Illumina HiSeq 1500. TCRdb trimmed the raw reads at Q25, called clones with MiXCR and kept productive beta chains. CDR3 protein duplicates are merged, each entry listing the most common genes and DNA. Here the sample has 200,000 to 300,000 distinct CDR3 sequences; 6.5% occur a single time. The top ten clonotypes cover under 7.5% of the sample. Measured from the cysteine to the phenylalanine, the CDR3 is 17 residues long. The kept DNA is CDR3 alone, 51 bases in frame from the first base. V loses 4 bases at its end and J loses 10 bases; junction bases beyond the gene matches: 14. CDR1 is given as SNHLY and CDR2 as FYNNEI, both from the germline V gene.

The receptor was derived from a human donor in good health (CMV status not recorded). Some clones in this sample may be carry-over from other donors' samples. The sequence is built from TRBV2 and TRBJ1-6; 9 junctional bases match TRBD1. The sample comprised PBMCs. The CDR3 has the sequence CASSGGLVGTGWSPLHF. The DNA is as follows: TGTGCCAGCAGTGGGGGTTTAGTCGGGACAGGGTGGTCACCCCTCCACTTT.